These 28 T cell receptor beta chains came from one sample sequenced in a study of regulatory T cells in long-lasting Graves disease. To make TCR beta libraries, researchers used iRepertoire HTBI primers and Arm-PCR of CDR3 regions. TCRdb re-derived calls from the multiplex PCR reads in MiXCR, one entry per CDR3 protein. The table includes a few hundred thousand distinct CDR3 sequences, 10% to 15% detected once. Noted time point: newly diagnosed GD, antithyroid drugs for less than 3 months. From PBMCs, RNA was extracted and then used to make the TCR library. The same data also went into a second study, on T cells in Graves' hyperthyroidism and ophthalmopathy.

The starting material was peripheral blood mononuclear cells (PBMCs), obtained at new diagnosis, from a patient treated with antithyroid drugs. These receptors were obtained from a woman under 30 with Graves disease.

This clonotype was picked up many times. The rearrangement uses TRBV5-1 and TRBJ2-6; 8 positions match TRBD1. The junction had 6 bases not matched to a gene; V was cut back by 1 base and J by 9 bases. The CDR3 covers 15 residues. The germline V gene has CDR1 SGHRS and CDR2 YFSETQ. Here the CDR3 reads CASSLPDRGNNVLTF. The CDR3 region has the DNA TGCGCCAGCAGCTTGCCCGACAGGGGTAACAACGTCCTGACTTTC.

V gene TRBV28 combines with J gene TRBJ2-5; 16 nucleotides align to TRBD2. Losses at the gene ends were 5 bases for V and 1 base for J; bases not matched to a gene: 16. Germline V gene lookup returns CDR1 MDHEN and CDR2 SYDVKM. The CDR3 has 21 amino acids. The CDR3: CASSATGTGTSGRVFQETQYF. The CDR3 DNA sequence: TGTGCCAGCAGTGCCACGGGAACCGGGACTAGCGGGAGGGTTTTCCAAGAGACCCAGTACTTC.

The chain combines TRBV12-3 or TRBV12-4 with TRBJ2-5; 10 positions match TRBD1. This CDR3 is 15 amino acids long. V gave up 6 bases and J gave up 0 bases; unmatched junction bases: 4. The CDR3 reads CASRRTGGYQETQYF. CDR3 sequence (DNA): TGTGCCAGCAGAAGGACAGGGGGGTACCAAGAGACCCAGTACTTC.

Worth noting for this clonotype: The junction departs from the called germline gene at one end, perhaps through a read error. This rearrangement joins TRBV15 to TRBJ1-2, with a possible D match to TRBD1 (5 bases). The CDR3 has 17 residues. Germline V gene data show CDR1 as LNHNV and CDR2 as YYDKDF (reference sequence). The CDR3 loop is CATCRSHRQGHRDGYTF. Here the CDR3 DNA reads TGTGCCACCTGCAGATCCCACAGGCAGGGCCATAGAGATGGCTACACCTTC.

This clonotype was recorded at least ten times. The chain links TRBV20-1 to TRBJ2-7, with 8 bases aligning to TRBD2. V lost 6 bases and J lost 5; bases outside the gene matches: 12. Germline V gives CDR1 DFQATT, CDR2 SNEGSKA (reference sequence). This CDR3 is 14 amino acids long. The CDR3 region is CSAKSPGLGNEQYF. The CDR3 nucleotides read TGCAGTGCGAAGAGTCCGGGACTAGGAAACGAGCAGTACTTC.

This clonotype appeared many times. The V gene is TRBV10-3, the J gene TRBJ1-2, with a possible D match to TRBD1 (5 bases). Trimming shortened V by 6 bases and J by 8 bases, and 13 bases separated the two germline ends. This CDR3 has 12 residues. Germline-derived CDR1 and CDR2 are ENHRY and SYGVKD. The CDR3 nucleotides are TGTGCCATCAGGCAGGGACTGGGCGGCTACACCTTC. The encoded protein is CAIRQGLGGYTF.

The chain couples TRBV15 to TRBJ1-5; the D is unclear. V lost 1 base and J lost 0, with 7 bases in between. Per germline, CDR1 LNHNV and CDR2 YYDKDF (reference sequence). The CDR3 loop spans 15 amino acids. In DNA form, the CDR3 reads TGTGCCACCAGCAGAGGAGCGTATAGCAATCAGCCCCAGCATTTT. Protein: CATSRGAYSNQPQHF.

This clonotype came up many times. The V call is TRBV12-3 or TRBV12-4, the J call TRBJ2-3; D is possibly TRBD1 (6 bases). The CDR3 length is 16 residues. Trimming cost V 6 bases and J 2 bases, with 18 bases left between them. CDR3 nucleotide sequence: TGTGCCAGCAGCTCGACTTTAACAGGGATCACAGATACGCAGTATTTT. Amino acids: CASSSTLTGITDTQYF.

This clonotype was picked up many times. DNA for the CDR3: TGTGCCAGCAGTTTCGTATCAGGGAGGCTCCGCTATGGCTACACCTTC. It is translated as CASSFVSGRLRYGYTF. The chain combines TRBV27 with TRBJ1-2; maybe TRBD1 (5 bases). The CDR3 runs to 16 residues. Germline V gene data show CDR1 as MNHEY and CDR2 as SMNVEV (reference sequence). Trimming cost V 3 bases and J 4 bases, with 18 bases left between them.

This clonotype was observed many times. V gene TRBV18 combines with J gene TRBJ2-1; 7 nucleotides match TRBD1. CDR1 KGHSH and CDR2 LQKENI come from the germline V gene. This CDR3 contains 13 residues. V shed 3 bases, J shed 10 bases, and the junction held 6 bases outside the gene matches. The chain's CDR3 is CASSPDRVREQFF. The CDR3 nucleotides read TGTGCCAGCTCACCCGACAGGGTGCGCGAGCAGTTCTTC.

This clonotype was picked up a small number of times. The CDR3 nucleotides read TGTGCCATCAGCGCTGACAGGGCCAAAAACATTCAGTACTTC. Translation: CAISADRAKNIQYF. This chain connects TRBV10-3 to TRBJ2-4; weak D call: TRBD1 (6 bases). Deletions cut 6 bases from V and 1 base from J, with 10 bases between. Germline V gene data show CDR1 as ENHRY and CDR2 as SYGVKD. The CDR3 has 14 amino acids.

This clonotype was found a few times. The V gene is TRBV25-1, the J gene TRBJ1-5; D not resolved. The V gene lost 2 bases and the J gene lost 1 base, with 6 bases spanning the gap. Germline V gene data show CDR1 as MGHDK and CDR2 as SYGVNS. This CDR3 is 14 amino acids long. The CDR3 sequence: CASSEGVSNQPQHF. The CDR3 DNA follows: TGTGCCAGCAGTGAAGGAGTGAGCAATCAGCCCCAGCATTTT.

The chain joins TRBV28 to TRBJ2-7; 7 bases are shared with TRBD2. This CDR3 is built from 16 residues. Trimming cost V 6 bases and J 2 bases; bases outside gene matches: 13. Germline V lookup: CDR1 MDHEN, CDR2 SYDVKM. The CDR3 protein is CASRALGGRATYEQYF. The CDR3 DNA reads as TGTGCCAGCAGAGCACTGGGTGGGAGGGCGACCTACGAGCAGTACTTC. Full variable domain (outside the CDR3, taken from reference TRBV28 and TRBJ2-7): DVKVTQSSRYLVKRTGEKVFLECVQDMDHENMFWYRQDPGLGLRLIYFSYDVKMKEKGDIPEGYSVSREKKERFSLILESASTNQTSMYLCASRALGGRATYEQYFGPGTRLTVT.

The rearrangement uses TRBV19 and TRBJ2-2; no reliable D call. The V end lost 3 bases, the J end lost 4 bases, and 12 bases lay between the germline ends. This CDR3 region has 15 residues. Looked up from germline, CDR1 is LNHDA and CDR2 is SQIVND (reference sequence). CDR3 sequence: CASSIGRASTGELFF. In DNA form, the CDR3 reads TGTGCCAGTAGTATTGGACGGGCGAGCACCGGGGAGCTGTTTTTT.

The sample holds many counts of this clonotype. The chain recombines TRBV11-2 with TRBJ1-5; 9 bases are a match to TRBD1. CDR1 is SGHAT, CDR2 FQNNGV, per germline. The V gene end was trimmed by 0 bases and the J gene end by 3 bases; junction bases not matched to a gene: 3. The CDR3 spans 16 residues. This CDR3 reads CASSLDWTGVNQPQHF. The CDR3 nucleotides are TGTGCCAGCAGCTTAGATTGGACAGGGGTCAATCAGCCCCAGCATTTT.

The rearrangement joins TRBV5-1 to TRBJ2-3; D call uncertain. Trimming stripped 3 bases from V and 4 bases from J, with 15 bases between. This CDR3 comprises 15 residues. Germline V CDR1 and CDR2: SGHRS, YFSETQ. Here the CDR3 reads CASSSNSGLADTQYF. DNA for the CDR3: TGCGCCAGCAGCTCTAACTCGGGCTTAGCAGATACGCAGTATTTT. Looking up the rest from reference TRBV5-1 and TRBJ2-3 gives the full variable domain: KAGVTQTPRYLIKTRGQQVTLSCSPISGHRSVSWYQQTPGQGLQFLFEYFSETQRNKGNFPGRFSGRQFSNSRSEMNVSTLELGDSALYLCASSSNSGLADTQYFGPGTRLTVL.

This clonotype was observed many times. This chain joins TRBV11-2 and TRBJ1-2; 7 bases match TRBD1. Germline CDR1 reads SGHAT; CDR2 reads FQNNGV. Germline trimming cut 3 bases from V and 2 bases from J; bases unmatched to any gene: 3. The CDR3 sequence is 14 residues long. CDR3 region: CASSLGGGNYGYTF. Here the CDR3 DNA reads TGTGCCAGCAGCTTGGGAGGGGGCAACTATGGCTACACCTTC.

Concerning this clonotype: A read error is possible here, since a much larger clone lies one base away. In DNA, the CDR3 is TGTGCCAGCAGCTTAGAGGGTCCAATCTCCTATAATTCACCCCTCCACTTT. It translates to CASSLEGPISYNSPLHF. The chain has TRBV7-9 and TRBJ1-6; D is unclear. V gave up 1 base and J gave up 0 bases, with 10 bases separating them. The CDR3 spans 17 residues. The germline V gene encodes CDR1 SEHNR and CDR2 FQNEAQ (reference sequence).

Many counts were recorded for this clonotype. The chain employs TRBV12-5 and TRBJ2-2, with 9 bases aligning to TRBD1. The CDR3 consists of 15 residues. Unmatched junction bases numbered 6, after V lost 4 bases and J lost 6 bases. Germline CDR1 and CDR2: LGHNT and FRNRAP. The CDR3, as DNA: TGTGCTAGTGGTTGGGGACAGGGAAAGGCCGGGGAGCTGTTTTTT. It encodes CASGWGQGKAGELFF.

The J gene is TRBJ2-1, the V gene TRBV9; D uncertain. The DNA matches TRBJ2-5 better at its end, which makes the J call doubtful. The length of the CDR3 is 14 residues. CDR1 SGDLS and CDR2 YYNGEE come from the germline V gene. This CDR3 reads CASSPRNGAETQYF. DNA for the CDR3: TGTGCCAGCAGCCCGCGAAATGGAGCCGAGACCCAGTACTTC.

Many counts were recorded for this clonotype. The chain couples TRBV6-1 to TRBJ1-2, with D uncertain. Germline-derived CDR1 and CDR2 are MNHNS and SASEGT. The CDR3 loop spans 14 amino acids. The V end lost 8 bases, the J end lost 0 bases, and 13 bases lay between the germline ends. The chain's CDR3 is CASSRPQTNYGYTF. The CDR3, as DNA: TGTGCCAGCTCCCGCCCACAGACTAACTATGGCTACACCTTC.

This clonotype was recorded many times. The chain employs TRBV12-3 or TRBV12-4 and TRBJ1-3, with D possibly TRBD1 on 6 matching bases. Trimming cost V 5 bases and J 5 bases, with 16 bases left between them. The CDR3 is 15 amino acids. The CDR3 loop reads CASSPEGGGRNTIYF. The DNA for the CDR3 is TGTGCCAGCAGTCCAGAGGGGGGGGGCCGAAACACCATATATTTT.

The V call is TRBV27, the J call TRBJ2-7, with D tentatively TRBD1 (5 bases). The germline V and J ends were trimmed by 1 base and 0 bases, with 10 bases remaining between them. The CDR3 sequence is 15 residues long. CDR1 is MNHEY and CDR2 is SMNVEV in the germline V gene (reference sequence). The CDR3 loop is CASSLFPGNSYEQYF. The CDR3 nucleotides read TGTGCCAGCAGTTTATTTCCAGGGAACTCCTACGAGCAGTACTTC.

V is TRBV10-2 and J is TRBJ2-5, with 7 bases lining up with TRBD1. The CDR3 sequence is 14 residues long. Per the germline V gene, CDR1 is WSHSY and CDR2 is SAAADI. V lost 6 bases to trimming and J lost 3 bases; unmatched junction nucleotides: 7. The chain's CDR3 is CASSDSGTEETQYF. The CDR3 coding sequence is TGCGCCAGCAGCGACTCCGGGACAGAAGAGACCCAGTACTTC.

This clonotype was detected once. Relative to the germline gene, one junction end is altered; a read error may explain this. V usage is TRBV24-1 and J usage is TRBJ2-5, with TRBD1 as a possible D gene (6 bases). The germline V gene encodes CDR1 KGHDR and CDR2 SFDVKD. The CDR3 is 16 residues long. This CDR3 reads CATSDLGGSGQETQHF. CDR3 DNA sequence: TGTGCCACCAGTGATTTGGGGGGCAGCGGCCAAGAGACCCAGCACTTC.

This clonotype was seen a few times. The chain combines TRBV9 with TRBJ2-5; TRBD2 agrees at 10 bases. Judging by the DNA end, TRBJ2-1 fits better; the J call may be wrong. The CDR3 is 15 amino acids. Per germline, CDR1 SGDLS and CDR2 YYNGEE. CDR3 coding DNA: TGTGCCAGCAGCGTAGACCAGCGGGAGGGCCAGGGGCAGTTCTTC. The encoded protein is CASSVDQREGQGQFF.

V usage is TRBV29-1 and J usage is TRBJ2-1; 8 bases are a match to TRBD1. Germline assignment: CDR1 SQVTM and CDR2 ANQGSEA. There are 13 residues in the CDR3. V trimming: 7 bases; J trimming: 0 bases; junction bases outside the gene matches: 2. CDR3 coding DNA: TGCAGCGGACAGGGGAGCTCCTACAATGAGCAGTTCTTC. Translation gives CSGQGSSYNEQFF.

This clonotype was recorded many times. CDR3 region: CASRGLSQETQYF. CDR3 nucleotides: TGTGCCAGCAGGGGACTCTCCCAAGAGACCCAGTACTTC. This rearrangement joins TRBV6-1 to TRBJ2-5; D might be TRBD2 (6 bases). Deletions cut 6 bases from V and 1 base from J, with 9 bases between. Germline V gene sequence: CDR1 MNHNS, CDR2 SASEGT. This CDR3 has 13 residues.